A single sample gave rise to the 2 T cell receptor beta chains below, sequenced in a study of blood T cell repertoires in COVID-19. TCRdb's copy holds only in-frame clones and misses some; the assay was immunoSEQ multiplex PCR. Here the sample spans roughly 180,000 clones, 70% to 90% being singletons. The sample consisted of PBMCs or T cells enriched from blood (not recorded which). The receptors derive from a woman between 45 and 60 years old who had recovered from COVID-19.

J is TRBJ1-5 and V is TRBV19, with 8 bases that match TRBD1. Germline V gene data show CDR1 as LNHDA and CDR2 as SQIVND (reference sequence). Trimming cost V 6 bases and J 10 bases; bases outside gene matches: 8. This CDR3 region has 13 residues. The CDR3 nucleotides read TGTGCCAGTAGGACGACAGGGGTATCACCCCAGCATTTT. It specifies CASRTTGVSPQHF.

The chain recombines TRBV5-1 with TRBJ1-2; the D is unclear. Trimming shortened V by 0 bases and J by 5 bases, and 5 bases separated the two germline ends. CDR3 length: 12 amino acids. Germline-derived CDR1 and CDR2 are SGHRS and YFSETQ. Written as DNA, the CDR3 is TGCGCCAGCAGCTTGGGGCCTTATGGCTACACCTTC. Translation: CASSLGPYGYTF. Full variable domain (outside the CDR3, taken from reference TRBV5-1 and TRBJ1-2): KAGVTQTPRYLIKTRGQQVTLSCSPISGHRSVSWYQQTPGQGLQFLFEYFSETQRNKGNFPGRFSGRQFSNSRSEMNVSTLELGDSALYLCASSLGPYGYTFGSGTRLTVV.